This TCR beta chain was identified during a study of identical twins. Study results and caveats: Insertions ran lower in abundant cord blood beta clonotypes, though not in memory repertoires.

TCRdb analysed the 5' RACE reads with MiXCR anew, one entry per CDR3 protein. The sample comprises 1.5 million to 2 million distinct CDR3 sequences, more than 30% of which are singletons, and roughly 0.3% rests with the top ten. Comment on this clonotype: Its antigen is not known.

V was pared by 6 bases and J by 4 bases, with 14 bases of the junction left unmatched. This CDR3 has 19 residues. The sequencing input was cord blood. The receptor's source is a newborn girl in good health. The chain combines TRBV12-3 or TRBV12-4 with TRBJ2-1; 14 bases line up with TRBD2. Here the CDR3 reads CASSPGLAGAPDRYNEQFF. In DNA form, the CDR3 reads TGTGCCAGCAGCCCGGGACTAGCGGGGGCCCCCGACCGGTACAATGAGCAGTTCTTC.